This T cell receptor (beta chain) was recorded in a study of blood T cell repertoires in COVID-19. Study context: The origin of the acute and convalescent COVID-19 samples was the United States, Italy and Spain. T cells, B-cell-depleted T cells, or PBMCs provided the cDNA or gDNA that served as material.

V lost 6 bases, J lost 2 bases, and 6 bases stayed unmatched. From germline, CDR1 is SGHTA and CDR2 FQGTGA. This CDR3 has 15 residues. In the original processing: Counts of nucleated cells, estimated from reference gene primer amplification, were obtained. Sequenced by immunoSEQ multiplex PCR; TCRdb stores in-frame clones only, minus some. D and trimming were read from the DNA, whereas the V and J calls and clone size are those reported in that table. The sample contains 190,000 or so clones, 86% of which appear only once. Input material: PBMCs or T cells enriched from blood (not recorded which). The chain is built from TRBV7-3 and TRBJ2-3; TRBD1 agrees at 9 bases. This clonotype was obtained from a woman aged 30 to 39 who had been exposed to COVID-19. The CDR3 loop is CASSHTGGHTDTQYF. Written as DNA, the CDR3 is TGTGCCAGCAGTCACACAGGGGGCCACACAGATACGCAGTATTTT.